This T cell receptor beta chain was captured in a study of regulatory T cells in long-lasting Graves disease. This clonotype showed up many times. Its target is unknown. Study results and limitations: Only a small sample size was used, which may have cut accuracy.

Time point described: newly diagnosed GD, antithyroid drugs for less than 3 months. TCR sequences were obtained from RNA taken from PBMCs. Under American Thyroid Association guidelines, Graves' disease was diagnosed. Libraries of TCR beta came from iRepertoire HTBI primers plus Arm-PCR of CDR3 regions. TCRdb reanalysed the multiplex PCR reads using MiXCR and keeps one entry per CDR3 protein. The sample has 520,000 or so distinct CDR3 sequences, about 12% seen once. These data were also filed under a second study, of T cells in Graves' hyperthyroidism and ophthalmopathy. As reported in that work: During a first-round RT-PCR of the TCR CDR3, the HTBI primer set was used.

The sample was peripheral blood mononuclear cells (PBMCs), taken at new diagnosis, from a patient treated with antithyroid drugs. This sequence was found in a woman aged 25 to 39 with Graves disease.

In DNA, the CDR3 is TGTGCCAGCAGCCAAGCAGTGACCACGGTCCAAGAGACCCAGTACTTC. Encoded protein: CASSQAVTTVQETQYF. V is TRBV14 and J is TRBJ2-5; D not certain. Germline V gene data show CDR1 as SGHDN and CDR2 as FVKESK. CDR3 length: 16 residues. V lost 1 base and J 1 base, leaving 13 bases between the germline ends.